Presented here are 21 T cell receptor beta chains from one specimen sequenced in a study of shared clonotypes between healthy human individuals. Data came from immunoSEQ multiplex PCR; TCRdb stores just in-frame clones and leaves some out. Altogether around 2,000,000 clones are present, roughly 95% being singletons, with the ten largest covering 0.1% to 0.15%. The sequencing input was naive CD4+ T cells sorted from blood. The subset was: CD45RA+ positively selected. The receptors here all came from a man younger than 30 in good health.

Details on this clone: Other DNA sequences in this specimen translate into the identical CDR3. The chain carries TRBV9 and TRBJ1-3, with D possibly TRBD1 on 5 matching bases. Looked up from germline, CDR1 is SGDLS and CDR2 is YYNGEE. The CDR3 has 14 amino acids. Deletions cut 0 bases from V and 4 bases from J, with 8 bases between. CDR3 region: CASSVGGAGNTIYF. CDR3 in DNA: TGTGCCAGCAGCGTAGGAGGGGCCGGAAACACCATATATTTT.

The chain has TRBV2 and TRBJ2-2; D uncertain. The CDR3 length is 15 residues. Deletions cut 1 base from V and 4 bases from J, with 10 bases between. Germline lookup yields CDR1 SNHLY and CDR2 FYNNEI. CDR3 protein: CASSEERRFTGELFF. CDR3 DNA: TGTGCCAGCAGTGAAGAAAGAAGGTTCACCGGGGAGCTGTTTTTT.

The J gene is TRBJ2-7, the V gene TRBV15; 8 bases are shared with TRBD2. This CDR3 has 14 residues. V dropped 5 bases and J dropped 3; count of bases not matched to a gene: 6. CDR1 is LNHNV, CDR2 YYDKDF, per germline (reference sequence). The CDR3 nucleotides are TGTGCCACCAGCTCCTCCGGGACTAGCTACGAGCAGTACTTC. Amino acid sequence: CATSSSGTSYEQYF.

Of note for this clone: The same CDR3 also results from other DNA sequences found in this sample. This sequence joins TRBV7-9 and TRBJ1-6, with D unclear. CDR1 SEHNR and CDR2 FQNEAQ come from the germline V gene (reference sequence). The CDR3 has 15 residues. Trimming stripped 5 bases from V and 6 bases from J, with 14 bases between. As DNA, the CDR3 is TGTGCCAGCAGCCCCCCTGGCACTCGTAATTCACCCCTCCACTTT. Encoded protein: CASSPPGTRNSPLHF.

This chain joins TRBV6-5 and TRBJ2-5; weak D call: TRBD2 (6 bases). The CDR3 is made up of 14 amino acids. Germline V lookup: CDR1 MNHEY, CDR2 SVGAGI. V was trimmed by 7 bases and J by 5 bases, leaving 17 bases between them. The CDR3 bases are TGTGCCAGCACCTACAGGAGGGGCGGCGAGACCCAGTACTTC. Translation gives CASTYRRGGETQYF.

This sequence joins TRBV27 and TRBJ2-3; D uncertain. This CDR3 is built from 12 residues. Looked up from germline, CDR1 is MNHEY and CDR2 is SMNVEV (reference sequence). V was shortened by 4 bases and J by 6 bases, with 8 bases between the two germline ends. DNA of the CDR3: TGTGCCAGCAGTTCCTTCGCCGATACGCAGTATTTT. It translates to CASSSFADTQYF.

The rearrangement uses TRBV30 and TRBJ1-2; TRBD1 is a possible D gene (5 bases). Germline loops: CDR1 GTSNPN, CDR2 SVGIG (reference sequence). The CDR3 totals 13 residues. Trimming took 0 bases from V and 6 from J, leaving 11 bases between them. The CDR3 reads CAWSVRGADGYTF. The CDR3 nucleotides are TGTGCCTGGAGTGTACGAGGGGCGGATGGCTACACCTTC.

Concerning this clone: The sample has other DNA sequences that encode this CDR3 too. The chain links TRBV18 to TRBJ1-3; possible D gene TRBD1, 6 bases. Between the trimmed V and J ends, which lost 3 bases and 0 bases, there was a span of 9 bases. The germline gives CDR1 KGHSH, CDR2 LQKENI. The CDR3 runs to 15 residues. The CDR3 is CASSPGASSGNTIYF. The CDR3 DNA follows: TGTGCCAGCTCACCGGGGGCCTCCTCTGGAAACACCATATATTTT.

The rearrangement uses TRBV2 and TRBJ2-7; TRBD1 might be the D (7 bases). The germline V and J ends were trimmed by 4 bases and 4 bases, with 17 bases remaining between them. This CDR3 region has 15 residues. Germline CDR1 is SNHLY and CDR2 is FYNNEI. This CDR3 is CASSVRRDSHYEQYF. CDR3 in DNA: TGTGCCAGCAGTGTAAGGCGGGACAGCCATTACGAGCAGTACTTC.

The chain joins TRBV11-2 to TRBJ2-7, with D uncertain. The CDR3 has 14 amino acids. Deletions cut 2 bases from V and 2 bases from J, with 10 bases between. Germline lookup yields CDR1 SGHAT and CDR2 FQNNGV. CDR3 residues: CASSLNQRTYEQYF. The CDR3 DNA is TGTGCCAGCAGCTTAAACCAACGTACCTACGAGCAGTACTTC.

This rearrangement joins TRBV7-2 to TRBJ2-7; a weak D match, TRBD2 (5 bases). V was trimmed by 2 bases and J by 7 bases, leaving 12 bases between them. The CDR3 totals 13 residues. Germline CDR1 SGHTA, CDR2 FQGNSA. The CDR3 sequence: CASSLRISGEQYF. As DNA, the CDR3 is TGTGCCAGCAGCTTAAGGATCTCGGGAGAGCAGTACTTC.

The chain carries TRBV29-1 and TRBJ2-7; D is perhaps TRBD1 (5 bases). Germline V gene data show CDR1 as SQVTM and CDR2 as ANQGSEA. The CDR3 length is 10 residues. As DNA, the CDR3 is TGCCATCATGACAGAAACGAGCAGTACTTC. Its protein is CHHDRNEQYF.

The chain links TRBV14 to TRBJ2-7; the D gene is possibly TRBD2 (6 bases). The CDR3 loop spans 14 amino acids. Per the germline V gene, CDR1 is SGHDN and CDR2 is FVKESK. The ends were cut back, 4 bases at V and 2 bases at J, with 12 bases in the middle. As DNA, the CDR3 is TGTGCCAGCAGCCCCTGGGAGGTCACCTACGAGCAGTACTTC. Translating gives CASSPWEVTYEQYF.

Points on this clone: The sample contains more than one DNA sequence encoding this CDR3. J is TRBJ2-5 and V is TRBV10-1; D is unresolved. Trimming removed 6 bases from V and 1 base from J, with 6 bases in between. The CDR3 contains 12 residues. Germline CDR1 reads WNHNN; CDR2 reads SYGVQD (reference sequence). The CDR3 DNA reads TGCGCCAGCAGCGATTCCCAAGAGACCCAGTACTTC. This encodes CASSDSQETQYF.

The V gene is TRBV18, the J gene TRBJ1-2, with TRBD1 matching 12 bases. The germline V gene has CDR1 KGHSH and CDR2 LQKENI. J lost 7 bases, V lost 0 bases, and 3 bases had no gene match. There are 15 residues in the CDR3. CDR3 DNA sequence: TGTGCCAGCTCACCACCCGGGACAGGGGGCGGTGGCTACACCTTC. Translating gives CASSPPGTGGGGYTF.

The rearrangement joins TRBV5-1 to TRBJ1-2; 8 bases align to TRBD1. In germline, CDR1 is SGHRS, CDR2 YFSETQ. CDR3 length equals 16 residues. V lost 0 bases, J lost 8 bases, and 12 bases stayed unmatched. The CDR3 sequence: CASSLGDRGDTEGYTF. Here the CDR3 DNA reads TGCGCCAGCAGCTTGGGAGACAGGGGAGACACAGAAGGCTACACCTTC.

V usage is TRBV6-1 and J usage is TRBJ2-7, with D unclear. CDR3 size: 16 residues. From germline, CDR1 is MNHNS and CDR2 SASEGT. Trimming left V 1 base short and J 4 bases short, with 17 bases between. The CDR3 loop reads CASSEGEKWFGYEQYF. The CDR3, as DNA: TGTGCCAGCAGTGAAGGGGAAAAGTGGTTTGGGTACGAGCAGTACTTC.

The chain combines TRBV5-1 with TRBJ2-3; D might be TRBD1 or TRBD2, each matching 5 bases. The CDR3 is made up of 14 amino acids. Germline assignment: CDR1 SGHRS and CDR2 YFSETQ. Trimming left V 4 bases short and J 5 bases short, with 14 bases between. CDR3 in amino acids: CASSTRGQGDTQYF. DNA for the CDR3: TGCGCCAGCAGCACCCGGGGCCAGGGAGATACGCAGTATTTT. The full variable domain, its missing parts supplied by reference TRBV5-1 and TRBJ2-3, is KAGVTQTPRYLIKTRGQQVTLSCSPISGHRSVSWYQQTPGQGLQFLFEYFSETQRNKGNFPGRFSGRQFSNSRSEMNVSTLELGDSALYLCASSTRGQGDTQYFGPGTRLTVL.

This clone turned up a few times. This chain uses TRBV5-8 with TRBJ2-5; 8 bases map to TRBD1. Germline lookup yields CDR1 SGHTS and CDR2 YDEGEE. Trimming at V came to 4 bases and at J to 7 bases, leaving 12 bases not matched to a gene. The CDR3 has 15 residues. CDR3 region: CASSIGQGGIGTQYF. Written as DNA, the CDR3 is TGTGCCAGCAGCATAGGACAGGGCGGTATCGGGACCCAGTACTTC.

The J gene is TRBJ2-1, the V gene TRBV29-1; the D gene could be TRBD1 or TRBD2 (5 bases each). Germline V lookup: CDR1 SQVTM, CDR2 ANQGSEA. CDR3 length equals 14 residues. Trimming removed 4 bases at V and 8 bases at J, with 18 bases between. CDR3 nucleotide sequence: TGCAGCGTTGCGGGAAGAGGGGCGCTGGATGAGCAGTTCTTC. This codes for CSVAGRGALDEQFF.

V gene TRBV5-1 combines with J gene TRBJ2-5; D possibly corresponds to TRBD1 (6 bases). V shed 4 bases and J shed 2 bases, with 15 bases lying between them. CDR1 and CDR2 from the germline V gene are SGHRS and YFSETQ. This CDR3 region has 15 residues. DNA for the CDR3: TGCGCCAGCAGCCAAGGCACAGGGAGACAAGAGACCCAGTACTTC. This sequence encodes CASSQGTGRQETQYF.